Following are 6 T cell receptor beta chains from one sample sequenced in a study of blood T cells in healthy people across ages. Alongside a J-beta primer mix, a sample-barcoded 5' primer served in a second PCR lasting about 6 to 11 cycles. Each CDR3 protein is one row after TCRdb ran MiXCR on the 5' RACE reads. Among 1.5 million to 2 million distinct CDR3 sequences, about 28% were seen once, and the ten largest hold 7.7%. The sample taken for sequencing was blood. These receptors were obtained from a woman aged 25 to 39 in good health.

This chain uses TRBV5-1 with TRBJ2-5; 8 bases are a match to TRBD2. This CDR3 region has 15 residues. The V and J ends lost 1 base and 2 bases, in that order; junction bases with no gene match: 4. CDR1 is SGHRS, CDR2 YFSETQ, per germline. In nucleotides, the CDR3 is TGCGCCAGCAGCTTGACCACTAGCGGACAAGAGACCCAGTACTTC. It is translated as CASSLTTSGQETQYF. The complete variable domain, with remaining parts taken from reference TRBV5-1 and TRBJ2-5, reads KAGVTQTPRYLIKTRGQQVTLSCSPISGHRSVSWYQQTPGQGLQFLFEYFSETQRNKGNFPGRFSGRQFSNSRSEMNVSTLELGDSALYLCASSLTTSGQETQYFGPGTRLLVL.

This clonotype was seen a handful of times. V and J are TRBV7-9 and TRBJ2-6, with 9 bases that match TRBD2. CDR1 SEHNR and CDR2 FQNEAQ come from the germline V gene (reference sequence). Unmatched junction bases numbered 8, after V lost 5 bases and J lost 0 bases. This CDR3 region has 18 residues. CDR3 sequence: CASSALSGRSSGANVLTF. CDR3 sequence (DNA): TGTGCCAGCAGCGCGCTAAGCGGGAGGTCCTCTGGGGCCAACGTCCTGACTTTC.

Concerning this clonotype itself: The conserved phenylalanine or tryptophan normally closing the CDR3 is absent here, so this likely arose from a read error. The genes are TRBV11-2 and TRBJ2-5; D unclear. CDR1 and CDR2 from the germline V gene are SGHAT and FQNNGV. The CDR3 consists of 13 residues. V was clipped by 1 base and J by 2 bases, with 5 bases between them. The CDR3 DNA follows: TGTGCCAGCAGCTTAGGCCTGCAAGAGACCCAGTACTGC. Protein: CASSLGLQETQYC.

This clonotype was detected ten times or more. The V gene is TRBV9, the J gene TRBJ2-5; TRBD2 agrees at 14 bases. Germline V lookup: CDR1 SGDLS, CDR2 YYNGEE. The CDR3 length is 16 residues. Trimming took 4 bases from V and 5 from J; bases not matched to a gene: 7. CDR3 region: CASSPRLAGGQETQYF. DNA for the CDR3: TGTGCCAGCAGCCCCAGACTAGCGGGAGGGCAGGAGACCCAGTACTTC.

The rearrangement uses TRBV4-1 and TRBJ2-7; D is tentatively TRBD1 or TRBD2 (5 bases each). V lost 1 base to trimming and J lost 3 bases, with 16 bases between them. Germline V lookup: CDR1 MGHRA, CDR2 YSYEKL. The CDR3 has 16 residues. The CDR3 sequence is CASSQGFTGAHYEQYF. The CDR3 nucleotides read TGCGCCAGCAGCCAAGGATTTACCGGGGCACACTACGAGCAGTACTTC.

The chain recombines TRBV12-3 or TRBV12-4 with TRBJ2-7, with unresolved D. The CDR3 is made up of 14 amino acids. V gave up 5 bases and J gave up 3 bases, with 14 bases separating them. CDR3 sequence reads: CASSLTDGHYEQYF. CDR3 coding DNA: TGTGCCAGCAGTCTCACGGACGGCCACTACGAGCAGTACTTC.